Below are 26 T cell receptor beta chains sequenced from a single sample in a study of vaccination effects on CD4 cells after COVID-19. TCRdb keeps only in-frame clones here, not all; method: immunoSEQ multiplex PCR. Of some 50,000 clones detected, roughly three fifths appear once; the ten largest clones hold 4.5% to 7%. Following 10 days of culture, CD4+ T cells were isolated. Their antigen targets remain unknown. The input for sequencing was CD4+ T cells from PBMCs cultured without peptide, taken before COVID-19 vaccination. The receptor set was obtained from a human donor who received a COVID-19 vaccine.

V and J are TRBV7-2 and TRBJ2-3; D is possibly TRBD2 (6 bases). The ends were cut back, 1 base at V and 4 bases at J, with 15 bases in the middle. In germline, CDR1 is SGHTA, CDR2 FQGNSA. CDR3 length equals 16 residues. CDR3 in amino acids: CASSLVTRGLSDTQYF. CDR3 in DNA: TGTGCCAGCAGCTTAGTGACTCGGGGACTTTCAGATACGCAGTATTTT.

The chain recombines TRBV19 with TRBJ1-2; 9 bases match TRBD1. Germline loops: CDR1 LNHDA, CDR2 SQIVND (reference sequence). J was trimmed by 1 base and V by 7 bases; bases with no gene match: 7. The CDR3 sequence is 15 residues long. CDR3 in DNA: TGTGCCAGTAACGGAGGACAGGGGCGTAACTATGGCTACACCTTC. It encodes CASNGGQGRNYGYTF.

The chain joins TRBV3-1 (or the pseudogene TRBV3-2) to TRBJ2-7; D assignment may be TRBD1 or TRBD2 (6 bases each). The V gene lost 1 base and the J gene lost 4 bases, with 17 bases spanning the gap. In germline, CDR1 is LGHDT, CDR2 YNNKEL (reference sequence). This CDR3 is built from 16 residues. The DNA for the CDR3 is TGTGCCAGCAGCCAAGCCTGGGGGGCTGGTAGTTACGAGCAGTACTTC. Translation: CASSQAWGAGSYEQYF.

The V gene is TRBV24-1, the J gene TRBJ2-5; TRBD1 matches at 7 bases. The CDR3 is 16 amino acids. The V segment lost 3 bases and the J segment 2 bases; nucleotides outside the gene matches: 8. The germline gives CDR1 KGHDR, CDR2 SFDVKD. This CDR3 reads CATSDPKTGQQETQYF. CDR3 in DNA: TGTGCCACCAGTGATCCGAAAACGGGACAGCAAGAGACCCAGTACTTC.

V is TRBV7-2 and J is TRBJ2-7; 7 bases match TRBD2. The CDR3 contains 13 residues. V lost 4 bases to trimming and J lost 2 bases; unmatched junction nucleotides: 2. Per the germline V gene, CDR1 is SGHTA and CDR2 is FQGNSA. The CDR3 protein is CASSSAGAYEQYF. CDR3 coding DNA: TGTGCCAGCAGCTCCGCGGGGGCCTACGAGCAGTACTTC.

This clone was detected only a few times. This rearrangement joins TRBV11-3 to TRBJ2-7; possibly TRBD1 for D (5 bases). The germline gives CDR1 SGHNT, CDR2 YENEEA. V was pared by 1 base and J by 2 bases, with 6 bases between. The CDR3 runs to 13 residues. The DNA for the CDR3 is TGTGCCAGCAGCTTAGGGGGCCCCTACGAGCAGTACTTC. It yields the protein CASSLGGPYEQYF.

In this sample, this clone turned up a few times. The chain has TRBV29-1 and TRBJ1-5, with D possibly TRBD1 on 6 matching bases. From germline, CDR1 is SQVTM and CDR2 ANQGSEA. The CDR3 consists of 12 residues. V was trimmed by 4 bases and J by 9 bases, leaving 13 bases between them. The CDR3 reads CSVGGGPMPQHF. The CDR3 region has the DNA TGCAGCGTTGGGGGGGGCCCGATGCCCCAGCATTTT. Full variable domain (rest looked up from reference TRBV29-1 and TRBJ1-5): SAVISQKPSRDICQRGTSLTIQCQVDSQVTMMFWYRQQPGQSLTLIATANQGSEATYESGFVIDKFPISRPNLTFSTLTVSNMSPEDSSIYLCSVGGGPMPQHFGDGTRLSIL.

This chain links TRBV19 with TRBJ1-6; D is possibly TRBD1 (6 bases). Germline-derived CDR1 and CDR2 are LNHDA and SQIVND (reference sequence). Trimming shortened V by 4 bases and J by 1 base, and 14 bases separated the two germline ends. CDR3 length: 17 residues. The CDR3 is CASSTSMGQSYNSPLHF. CDR3 nucleotide sequence: TGTGCCAGTAGTACTTCTATGGGACAATCCTATAATTCACCCCTCCACTTT. The whole variable domain, remainder taken from reference TRBV19 and TRBJ1-6, is DGGITQSPKYLFRKEGQNVTLSCEQNLNHDAMYWYRQDPGQGLRLIYYSQIVNDFQKGDIAEGYSVSREKKESFPLTVTSAQKNPTAFYLCASSTSMGQSYNSPLHFGNGTRLTVT.

Comment on this clone: One junction end disagrees with the germline gene, perhaps due to a read error. V is TRBV5-4 and J is TRBJ2-1; 10 nucleotides line up with TRBD2. The CDR3 totals 14 residues. In germline, CDR1 is SGHNT, CDR2 YYREEE (reference sequence). The CDR3 nucleotides read TGTGCCAGCAGCTTCGGGCTAGCGGGGGAACTTGAGGTCTTC. It translates to CASSFGLAGELEVF.

The V gene is TRBV10-3, the J gene TRBJ1-1, with 7 bases that match TRBD1. V lost 3 bases and J lost 1; bases outside the gene matches: 8. The CDR3 loop spans 16 amino acids. CDR1 and CDR2 from the germline V gene are ENHRY and SYGVKD. The CDR3 DNA is TGTGCCATCAGTGACCCGACAGGGCAGGGGAACACTGAAGCTTTCTTT. The encoded protein is CAISDPTGQGNTEAFF.

CDR3 DNA: TGTGCCAGCAGCTATCAGGGCCAAGAGACCCAGTACTTC. Protein: CASSYQGQETQYF. The chain carries TRBV5-4 and TRBJ2-5, with a possible D match to TRBD1 (5 bases). The CDR3 runs to 13 residues. CDR1 is SGHNT, CDR2 YYREEE, per germline (reference sequence). V dropped 3 bases and J dropped 1 base, with 7 bases sitting between them.

The rearrangement links TRBV28 to TRBJ1-4; possibly TRBD1 for D (5 bases). Looked up from germline, CDR1 is MDHEN and CDR2 is SYDVKM. V was pared by 6 bases and J by 2 bases, with 19 bases between. CDR3 length equals 17 residues. This chain's CDR3 is CASRPPWDGPTNEKLFF. The CDR3 DNA reads TGTGCCAGCAGGCCACCTTGGGACGGGCCCACTAATGAAAAACTGTTTTTT.

The gene calls are TRBV5-1 and TRBJ2-2, with D perhaps TRBD2 (5 bases). Germline CDR1 is SGHRS and CDR2 is YFSETQ. This CDR3 has 17 amino acids. The V end lost 4 bases, the J end lost 0 bases, and 16 bases lay between the germline ends. CDR3 sequence (DNA): TGCGCCAGCAGCCCGGACGAGGGCTTCGCGAACACCGGGGAGCTGTTTTTT. It is translated as CASSPDEGFANTGELFF.

The count of this clone is one. This rearrangement joins TRBV6-1 to TRBJ1-6, with D unclear. V dropped 1 base and J dropped 7 bases, with 11 bases sitting between them. Germline V lookup: CDR1 MNHNS, CDR2 SASEGT. This CDR3 is built from 15 residues. The CDR3 here is CASSEGVFMNSPLHF. The CDR3 nucleotides read TGTGCCAGCAGTGAAGGTGTTTTTATGAATTCACCCCTCCACTTT.

This clone appeared a single time. This chain joins TRBV5-1 and TRBJ1-4; D not certain. Germline CDR1 is SGHRS and CDR2 is YFSETQ. Trimming removed 1 base at V and 3 bases at J, with 10 bases between. The CDR3 totals 15 residues. CDR3 sequence (DNA): TGCGCCAGCAGCTTGAAGTGGGCCCCTAATGAAAAACTGTTTTTT. The encoded protein is CASSLKWAPNEKLFF.

In this sample, this clone turned up a few times. The chain combines TRBV6-2 or TRBV6-3 with TRBJ1-5, with D possibly matching TRBD1 (5 bases). Germline CDR1 MNHEY, CDR2 SVGEGT. V lost 6 bases and J 0 bases, leaving 18 bases between the germline ends. CDR3 length: 17 amino acids. CDR3 bases: TGTGCCAGCAGCCGCGCAACCTCAGGGTATAGCAATCAGCCCCAGCATTTT. This sequence encodes CASSRATSGYSNQPQHF.

V is TRBV4-3 and J is TRBJ1-2; a possible D gene is TRBD1 (5 bases). Germline CDR1 and CDR2: LGHNA and YSLEER. V shed 0 bases and J shed 8 bases, with 10 bases lying between them. The CDR3 sequence is 13 residues long. The CDR3 reads CASSQDSRGGYTF. In nucleotides, the CDR3 is TGCGCCAGCAGCCAAGATTCACGGGGGGGCTACACCTTC.

V usage is TRBV9 and J usage is TRBJ2-3; 13 positions agree with TRBD2. CDR3 length: 17 residues. Germline assignment: CDR1 SGDLS and CDR2 YYNGEE. V shed 3 bases, J shed 2 bases, and the junction held 6 bases outside the gene matches. The CDR3 DNA reads TGTGCCAGCAGCGGCGGGGGGACTAGCGGGGCCACAGATACGCAGTATTTT. Protein: CASSGGGTSGATDTQYF.

This chain joins TRBV4-1 and TRBJ1-1; D remains unclear. The CDR3 is 16 residues long. Germline CDR1 MGHRA, CDR2 YSYEKL. Trimming shortened V by 4 bases and J by 4 bases, and 19 bases separated the two germline ends. The CDR3 region is CASSPPGKQGGTEAFF. CDR3 coding DNA: TGCGCCAGCAGCCCACCGGGAAAACAAGGTGGCACTGAAGCTTTCTTT.

The chain employs TRBV18 and TRBJ2-3, with 7 bases lining up with TRBD2. Unmatched junction bases numbered 1, after V lost 7 bases and J lost 3 bases. Germline V lookup: CDR1 KGHSH, CDR2 LQKENI. This CDR3 comprises 12 residues. CDR3: CASFGRTDTQYF. DNA of the CDR3: TGTGCCAGCTTCGGGAGGACAGATACGCAGTATTTT.

The rearrangement links TRBV19 to TRBJ1-1, with 7 bases fitting TRBD1. Unmatched junction bases numbered 9, after V lost 6 bases and J lost 2 bases. Germline CDR1 reads LNHDA; CDR2 reads SQIVND (reference sequence). The length of the CDR3 is 15 residues. The CDR3 bases are TGTGCCAGTAGACCGACAGGGACGGACAACACTGAAGCTTTCTTT. As protein: CASRPTGTDNTEAFF.

The rearrangement links TRBV28 to TRBJ2-2; 8 nucleotides agree with TRBD2. Germline CDR1 MDHEN, CDR2 SYDVKM. V was clipped by 6 bases and J by 4 bases; unmatched bases: 10. This CDR3 has 16 amino acids. CDR3 coding DNA: TGTGCCAGCAGCCCCGCGGGGGGCGCAGGCACCGGGGAGCTGTTTTTT. Its protein is CASSPAGGAGTGELFF.

CDR3 in DNA: TGTGCCAGCAGTTCCAACCTCTATAGCAATCAGCCCCAGCATTTT. This translates into CASSSNLYSNQPQHF. The V and J genes are TRBV6-5 and TRBJ1-5; D uncertain. V shed 4 bases and J shed 0 bases, with 10 bases lying between them. Germline V gene lookup returns CDR1 MNHEY and CDR2 SVGAGI. This CDR3 comprises 15 residues.

The chain employs TRBV7-2 and TRBJ2-7; perhaps TRBD2 as D (5 bases). The V gene's germline CDR1 is SGHTA and CDR2 FQGNSA. Trimming cost V 1 base and J 2 bases, with 15 bases left between them. The CDR3 has 16 amino acids. CDR3 sequence (DNA): TGTGCCAGCAGCTTAGATGGACCGGGAACCCCCTACGAGCAGTACTTC. It specifies CASSLDGPGTPYEQYF.

This clone showed up just a few times. The V gene is TRBV5-1, the J gene TRBJ1-6, with 7 bases fitting TRBD1. This CDR3 contains 14 residues. The germline V gene encodes CDR1 SGHRS and CDR2 YFSETQ. With 1 base clipped from V and 9 bases from J, the junction kept 4 bases outside the gene matches. The CDR3, as DNA: TGCGCCAGCAGCTTGACAGGGGCCGTTTCACCCCTCCACTTT. This translates into CASSLTGAVSPLHF.

This clone turned up a few times. The chain uses TRBV15 and TRBJ1-2; D gene unclear. This CDR3 is built from 16 residues. The germline CDR1 and CDR2 sequences are LNHNV and YYDKDF (reference sequence). The V end was cut by 0 bases, the J end by 7 bases, with 18 bases between. CDR3 bases: TGTGCCACCAGCAGAGATGAGGACGGTTTACGGCGTGGCTACACCTTC. Protein product: CATSRDEDGLRRGYTF.